The clone carrying this T cell receptor beta chain was counted a few times. Amplification yielded TCR beta CDR3 regions, with RNA transcripts as the source. The HTBI primer set drove a first-round RT-PCR of the TCR CDR3. TCRdb re-called the multiplex PCR reads with MiXCR, one entry per CDR3 protein. Of about 590,000 distinct CDR3 sequences listed, roughly 14% are singletons. Lactation, pregnancy, other autoimmune disease or uncontrolled infection led to exclusion of patients. These data are taken from a study of T cells in Graves' hyperthyroidism and ophthalmopathy. The TCR comes from a woman aged 25 to 39 with Graves' hyperthyroidism. Sequencing was carried out using blood.

The CDR3 loop is CASSPDRGPHEQYF. CDR3 sequence (DNA): TGTGCCAGCAGCCCGGACAGGGGGCCCCACGAGCAGTACTTC. This chain connects TRBV7-9 to TRBJ2-7; the match to TRBD1 covers 11 bases. There are 14 residues in the CDR3. Germline V gene data show CDR1 as SEHNR and CDR2 as FQNEAQ (reference sequence). V was pared by 5 bases and J by 5 bases, with 5 bases of the junction left unmatched.